This TCR beta chain was captured by sequencing in a study of OX40 agonist ivuxolimab in advanced cancers. Study-level information: Mean age roughly 65 years, range roughly 20 to 85; around 80% male. Study results and limitations: In CD8+ T cells, expanded clones were on average more numerous than in CD4+.

Sequencing used immunoSEQ multiplex PCR; TCRdb keeps in-frame clones, though not all of them. The table includes tens of thousands of clones, over 80% detected once. A remark on this clone: Antigen: not known.

Trimming cost V 9 bases and J 0 bases, with 15 bases left between them. CDR1 and CDR2 (germline): SGHTA, FQGTGA. CDR3 size: 16 residues. This chain connects TRBV7-3 to TRBJ1-6, with D unresolved. The sequence was collected from an adult with an advanced solid tumor such as melanoma, head and neck, liver or kidney cancer. Sequenced here: CD4+ or CD8+ T cells sorted from blood, sampled in a trial of the OX40 agonist ivuxolimab. CDR3 sequence reads: CARPGLGSSYNSPLHF. In DNA, the CDR3 is TGTGCCAGGCCTGGCTTAGGGAGCTCCTATAATTCACCCCTCCACTTT.